This is a list of T cell receptor beta chains from one sample in a study of T cell responses to AZD1222 COVID-19 vaccine. The assay was immunoSEQ multiplex PCR, and TCRdb's table has in-frame clones only and misses some. The repertoire consists of approximately 220,000 clones, with under 95% occurring once and the leading ten covering approximately 1%. Sample: peripheral blood, taken on day 0 of MenACWY control vaccination. These TCRs come from an adult in good health. CDR3s include the opening cysteine and the closing phenylalanine or tryptophan. Each record gives: J gene, clone size, V gene, CDR3 protein. Clone sizes are given selectively: once, few, many, or a class where the clone is expanded.

>TRBJ1-1|-|TRBV19
CAGTGGDTEAFF
>TRBJ2-1|-|TRBV19
CASGARDEQFF
>TRBJ1-1|-|TRBV6-5
CASSYSPGGLTEAFF
>TRBJ2-7|-|TRBV7-3
CASSESPGTGFLQYF
>TRBJ1-2|once|TRBV5-5
CASSFSPNRAFYGYTF
>TRBJ1-5|-|TRBV5-6
CASSLSNGQPQHF
>TRBJ1-1|-|TRBV5-1
CASTPGGGTNMNTEAFF
>TRBJ2-7|-|TRBV5-1
CASTSHSGSYEQYF
>TRBJ1-4|-|TRBV5-1
CATSVQGWANEKLFF
>TRBJ1-6|-|TRBV7-8
CASSLRGQNSPLHF
>TRBJ2-1|-|TRBV5-5
CASRAGGGNEQFF
>TRBJ2-1|-|TRBV5-6
CASSFGTSGGAFEQFF
>TRBJ2-7|-|TRBV30
CAWRQKGALPSGRYF
>TRBJ1-2|-|TRBV30
CAWSERGTARGPGYTF
>TRBJ1-2|once|TRBV3-1/TRBV3-2
CASGGNYGYTF
>TRBJ1-1|-|TRBV10-2
CATRIFLEGEAFF
>TRBJ1-5|-|TRBV18
CASSPGAGGNQPQHF
>TRBJ2-2|-|TRBV6-6
CASSYSSARTGELFF
>TRBJ2-1|-|TRBV7-3
CASSLLGGTYNEQFF
>TRBJ1-4|-|TRBV7-2
CASSLDGRPEKLFF
>TRBJ1-6|-|TRBV4-2
CASSQDPSSYNSPLHF
>TRBJ1-5|-|TRBV19
CASSILQELNQPQHF
>TRBJ1-5|-|TRBV27
CASSPFGGHSNQPQHF
>TRBJ1-3|-|TRBV7-9
CASSPYRSSTGNTIYF
>TRBJ2-7|-|TRBV7-2
CASSPPHRGGRYEQYF
>TRBJ1-4|-|TRBV2
CASSRPGTGAHEKLFF
>TRBJ1-2|-|TRBV12-3/TRBV12-4
CASISDRGYGYTF
>TRBJ1-1|-|TRBV10-3
CAISEPGTLVEAFF
>TRBJ1-2|-|TRBV10-2
CASSDQGSGGYTF
>TRBJ2-5|-|TRBV7-9
CASSTWTGRETQYF
>TRBJ2-1|-|TRBV7-2
CASSFERSLLNEQFF
>TRBJ1-5|once|TRBV5-8
CASSLIRGGNQPQHF
>TRBJ1-2|-|TRBV2
CASSARQGGNYGYTF
>TRBJ1-1|-|TRBV7-2
CASSPWDRGGTEAFF
>TRBJ1-6|-|TRBV6-2/TRBV6-3
CASSYPPEAGGGYNSPLHF
>TRBJ1-4|-|TRBV28
CASSFPGTTIYKKLFF
>TRBJ2-1|once|TRBV5-4
CASSLSSSSYNEQFF
>TRBJ2-2|-|TRBV2
CASSERGRLGTGELFF
>TRBJ1-1|-|TRBV12-3/TRBV12-4
CASTDETSSAFF
>TRBJ2-7|once|TRBV6-2/TRBV6-3
CASSQHSYEQYF
>TRBJ1-4|-|TRBV7-2
CASSVRSRVTNEKLFF